This T cell receptor beta chain was sequenced for a study of patients and donors after allogeneic stem cell transplantation. The V gene lost 4 bases and the J gene lost 0 bases, with 24 bases spanning the gap. The CDR3 length is 19 residues. TCRdb reprocessed the RT-PCR reads with MiXCR, giving one entry per CDR3 protein. The sample records about 960,000 distinct CDR3 sequences, under 20% being singletons. The sequence was obtained from a human donor who was either an allogeneic HSCT recipient or a stem cell or donor lymphocyte infusion donor (not recorded which). It is not recorded whose cells these are; they may come from a transplant donor. The chain combines TRBV12-3 or TRBV12-4 with TRBJ1-1; D ambiguous. Sequencing used blood, either unsorted or a sorted T cell fraction (not recorded which). CDR3 amino acids: CASSSPDISSGRLNTEAFF. The CDR3 DNA follows: TGTGCCAGCAGTTCCCCTGACATATCCTCCGGGAGATTGAACACTGAAGCTTTCTTT.